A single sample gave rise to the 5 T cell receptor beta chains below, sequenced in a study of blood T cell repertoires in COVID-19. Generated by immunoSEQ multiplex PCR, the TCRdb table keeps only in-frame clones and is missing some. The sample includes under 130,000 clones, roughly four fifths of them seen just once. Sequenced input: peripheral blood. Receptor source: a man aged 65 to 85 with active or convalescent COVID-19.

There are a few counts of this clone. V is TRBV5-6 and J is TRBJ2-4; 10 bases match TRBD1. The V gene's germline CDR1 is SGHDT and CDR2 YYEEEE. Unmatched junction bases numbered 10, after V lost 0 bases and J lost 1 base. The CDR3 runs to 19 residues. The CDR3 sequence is CASSLGAPGQGRAKNIQYF. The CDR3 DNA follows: TGTGCCAGCAGCTTGGGGGCCCCGGGACAGGGGAGGGCCAAAAACATTCAGTACTTC.

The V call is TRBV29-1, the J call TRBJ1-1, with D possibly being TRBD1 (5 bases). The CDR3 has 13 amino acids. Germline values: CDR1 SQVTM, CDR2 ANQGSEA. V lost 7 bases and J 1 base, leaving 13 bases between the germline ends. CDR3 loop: CSAEGGENTEAFF. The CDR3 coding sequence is TGCAGCGCCGAAGGAGGGGAGAACACTGAAGCTTTCTTT.

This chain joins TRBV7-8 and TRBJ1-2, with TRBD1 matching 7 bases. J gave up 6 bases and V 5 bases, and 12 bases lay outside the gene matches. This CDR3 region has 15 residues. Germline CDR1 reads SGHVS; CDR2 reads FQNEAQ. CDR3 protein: CASSARTGALDGYTF. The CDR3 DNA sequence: TGTGCCAGCAGCGCACGAACAGGGGCCCTGGATGGCTACACCTTC. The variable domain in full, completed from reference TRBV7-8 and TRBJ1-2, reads GAGVSQSPRYKVAKRGQDVALRCDPISGHVSLFWYQQALGQGPEFLTYFQNEAQLDKSGLPSDRFFAERPEGSVSTLKIQRTQQEDSAVYLCASSARTGALDGYTFGSGTRLTVV.

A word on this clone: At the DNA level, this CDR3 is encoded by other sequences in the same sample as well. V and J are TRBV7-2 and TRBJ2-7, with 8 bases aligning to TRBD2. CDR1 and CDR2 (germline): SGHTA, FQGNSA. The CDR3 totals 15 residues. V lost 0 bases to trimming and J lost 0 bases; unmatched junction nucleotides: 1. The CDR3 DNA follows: TGTGCCAGCAGCTTAGCCGGGACTAGCTCCTACGAGCAGTACTTC. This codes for CASSLAGTSSYEQYF.

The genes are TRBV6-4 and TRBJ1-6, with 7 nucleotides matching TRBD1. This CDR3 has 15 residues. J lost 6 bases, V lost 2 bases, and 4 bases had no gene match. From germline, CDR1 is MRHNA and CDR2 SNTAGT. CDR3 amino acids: CASSDPRDSNSPLHF. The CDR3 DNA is TGTGCCAGCAGTGACCCCCGGGACAGTAATTCACCCCTCCACTTT.